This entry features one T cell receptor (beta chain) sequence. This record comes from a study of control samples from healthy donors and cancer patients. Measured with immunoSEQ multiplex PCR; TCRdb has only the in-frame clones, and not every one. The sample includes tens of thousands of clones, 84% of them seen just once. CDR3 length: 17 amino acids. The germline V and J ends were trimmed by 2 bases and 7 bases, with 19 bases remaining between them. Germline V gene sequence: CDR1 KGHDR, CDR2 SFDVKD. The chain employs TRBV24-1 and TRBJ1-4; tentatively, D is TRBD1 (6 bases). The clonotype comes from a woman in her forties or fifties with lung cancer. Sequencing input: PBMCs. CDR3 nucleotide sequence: TGTGCCACCAGTGATTCGCAAAGGGGGGGGCGGGCTGAAAAACTGTTTTTT. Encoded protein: CATSDSQRGGRAEKLFF.